This T cell receptor beta chain was observed in a study of shared clonotypes between healthy human individuals. The wider study: Used for every donor were three CD4 naive, three CD4 memory, two CD8 naive and one CD8 memory plate. General study findings and limits: Compared with memory subsets, naive subsets generally had larger estimated richness.

With respect to this clone: Its antigen remains unknown.

Sorted-subset replicate PCRs used roughly 210 ng of genomic DNA. This amount corresponded to approximately 30,000 T cell genomes. Repertoires were generated with immunoSEQ multiplex PCR, while TCRdb's copy carries only in-frame clones and drops some. This table holds some 700,000 clones, roughly 87% found once. This sequence was found in a man between 18 and 35 years old in good health. Some clones in this sample may be carry-over from other donors' samples. Sequencing was carried out using memory CD8+ T cells from PBMCs. Subset: CD45RO+ cells pooled with CCR7-negative TemRA cells.

Here the CDR3 DNA reads TGTGCCAGCAGCCCAAGAAGCGGCCGGGACAGCCTCTATAGCAATCAGCCCCAGCATTTT. Its translation is CASSPRSGRDSLYSNQPQHF. The chain is built from TRBV7-3 and TRBJ1-5; 7 positions match TRBD1. Trimming at V came to 5 bases and at J to 0 bases, leaving 19 bases not matched to a gene. Germline CDR1 and CDR2: SGHTA and FQGTGA. The CDR3 is made up of 20 amino acids.